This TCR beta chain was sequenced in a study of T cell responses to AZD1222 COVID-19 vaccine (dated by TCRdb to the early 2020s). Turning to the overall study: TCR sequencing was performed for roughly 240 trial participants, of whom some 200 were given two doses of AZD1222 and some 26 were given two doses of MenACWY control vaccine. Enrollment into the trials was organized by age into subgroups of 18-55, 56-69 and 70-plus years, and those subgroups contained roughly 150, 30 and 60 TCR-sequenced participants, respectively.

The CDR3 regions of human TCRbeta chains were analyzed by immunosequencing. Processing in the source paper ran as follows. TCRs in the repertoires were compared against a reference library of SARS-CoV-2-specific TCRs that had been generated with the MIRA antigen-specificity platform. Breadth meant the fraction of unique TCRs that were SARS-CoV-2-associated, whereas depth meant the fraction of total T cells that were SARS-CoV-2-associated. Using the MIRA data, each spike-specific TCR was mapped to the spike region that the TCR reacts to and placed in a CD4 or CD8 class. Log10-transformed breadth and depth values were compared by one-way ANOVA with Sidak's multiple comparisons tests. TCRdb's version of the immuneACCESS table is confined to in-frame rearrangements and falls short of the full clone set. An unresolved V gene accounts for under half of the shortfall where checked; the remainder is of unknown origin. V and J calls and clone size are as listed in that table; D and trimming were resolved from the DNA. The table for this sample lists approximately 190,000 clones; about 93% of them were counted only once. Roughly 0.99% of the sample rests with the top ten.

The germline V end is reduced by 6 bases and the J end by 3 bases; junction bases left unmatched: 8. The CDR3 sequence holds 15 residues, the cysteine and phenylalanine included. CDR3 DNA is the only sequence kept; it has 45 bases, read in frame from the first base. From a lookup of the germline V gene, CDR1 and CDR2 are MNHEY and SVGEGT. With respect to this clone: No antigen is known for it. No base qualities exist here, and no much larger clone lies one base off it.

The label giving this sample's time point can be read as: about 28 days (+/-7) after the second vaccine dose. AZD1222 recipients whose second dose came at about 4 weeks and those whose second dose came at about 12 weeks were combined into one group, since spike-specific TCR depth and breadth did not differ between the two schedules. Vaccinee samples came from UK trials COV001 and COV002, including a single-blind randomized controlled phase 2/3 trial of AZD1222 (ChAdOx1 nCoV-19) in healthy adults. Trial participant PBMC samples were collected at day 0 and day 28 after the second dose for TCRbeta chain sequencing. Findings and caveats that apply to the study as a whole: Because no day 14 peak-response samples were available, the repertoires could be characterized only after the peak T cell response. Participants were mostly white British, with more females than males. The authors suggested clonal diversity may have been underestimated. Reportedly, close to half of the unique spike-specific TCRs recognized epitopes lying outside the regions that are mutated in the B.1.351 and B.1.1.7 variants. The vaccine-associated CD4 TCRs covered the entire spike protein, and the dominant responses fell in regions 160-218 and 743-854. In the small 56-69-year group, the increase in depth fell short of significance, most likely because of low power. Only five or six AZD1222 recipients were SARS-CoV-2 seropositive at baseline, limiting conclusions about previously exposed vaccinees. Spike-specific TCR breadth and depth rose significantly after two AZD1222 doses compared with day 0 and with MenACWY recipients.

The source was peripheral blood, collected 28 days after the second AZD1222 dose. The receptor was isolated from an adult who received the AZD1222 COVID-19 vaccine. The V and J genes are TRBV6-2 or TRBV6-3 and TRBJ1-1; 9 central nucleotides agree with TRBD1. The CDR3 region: CASSLLRTGDTEAFF. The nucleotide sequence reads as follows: TGTGCCAGCAGCCTACTCCGGACAGGGGACACTGAAGCTTTCTTT.